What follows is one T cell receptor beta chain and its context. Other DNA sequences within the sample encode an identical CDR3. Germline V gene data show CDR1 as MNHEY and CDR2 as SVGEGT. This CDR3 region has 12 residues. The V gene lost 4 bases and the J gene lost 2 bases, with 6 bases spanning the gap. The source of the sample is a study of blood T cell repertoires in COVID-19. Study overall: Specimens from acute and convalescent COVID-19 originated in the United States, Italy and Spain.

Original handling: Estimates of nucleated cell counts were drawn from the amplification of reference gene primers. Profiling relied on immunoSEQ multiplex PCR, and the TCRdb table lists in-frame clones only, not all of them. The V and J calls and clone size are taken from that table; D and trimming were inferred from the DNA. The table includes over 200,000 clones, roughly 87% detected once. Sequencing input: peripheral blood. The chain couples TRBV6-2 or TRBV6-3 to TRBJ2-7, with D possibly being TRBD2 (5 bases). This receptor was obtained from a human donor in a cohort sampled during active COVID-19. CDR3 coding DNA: TGTGCCAGCAGTTCGGGGACCTACGAGCAGTACTTC. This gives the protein CASSSGTYEQYF.